The 30 T cell receptor beta chains given below trace back to one sample, sequenced in a study of T-cell memory formation after mild COVID-19 (dated by TCRdb to 2020 to 2023). The library was produced with 5' RACE. Sequenced on an Illumina NovaSeq 6000. TCRdb applied fastp at Q25 and MiXCR to the public reads, then kept only in-frame beta chains. Entries that share a CDR3 protein sequence are merged under the most common genes and DNA. The sample table shows under 200,000 distinct CDR3 sequences, and approximately 13% are seen once. The ten largest make up 2.5% to 4% of the sample. The material sequenced was PBMCs or a T cell subset sorted from them (not recorded which). The receptor set was obtained from a man between 18 and 29 years old who had mild COVID-19 (a few samples of this study predate the infection). The sample titles of this study are shuffled in the database, so cell type and time point are left out; the donor was told from shared clones.

This clonotype has ten or more counts. The chain is built from TRBV6-5 and TRBJ2-5, with D possibly being TRBD1 (6 bases). Germline CDR1 is MNHEY and CDR2 is SVGAGI. This CDR3 contains 14 residues. Between the trimmed V and J ends, which lost 6 bases and 5 bases, there was a span of 16 bases. In DNA, the CDR3 is TGTGCCAGCAGCGACAGGTCTCGGAGTGAGACCCAGTACTTC. It encodes CASSDRSRSETQYF.

This clonotype was detected a few times. The chain joins TRBV24-1 to TRBJ2-1; 7 bases are a match to TRBD2. The CDR3 totals 16 residues. V shed 1 base and J 6 bases; nucleotides not matched to a gene: 8. The germline gives CDR1 KGHDR, CDR2 SFDVKD. CDR3 bases: TGTGCCACCAGTGATTTCGGGGGAGGGCCTCGCAATGAGCAGTTCTTC. The encoded protein is CATSDFGGGPRNEQFF.

The rearrangement joins TRBV18 to TRBJ2-7; D unclear. Germline-derived CDR1 and CDR2 are KGHSH and LQKENI. The V end was cut by 3 bases, the J end by 4 bases, with 7 bases between. The CDR3 totals 12 residues. The CDR3 region has the DNA TGTGCCAGCTCACCTGTGGGATACGAGCAGTACTTC. This encodes CASSPVGYEQYF.

The chain joins TRBV12-3 or TRBV12-4 to TRBJ1-1; tentatively, D is TRBD1 (5 bases). V shed 1 base and J shed 6 bases, with 12 bases lying between them. The CDR3 runs 14 residues. This CDR3 reads CASSLEWGSSEAFF. Here the CDR3 DNA reads TGTGCCAGCAGTTTAGAGTGGGGGTCTTCTGAAGCTTTCTTT.

In its sample, this clonotype was seen a few times. The J gene is TRBJ1-5, the V gene TRBV28; 8 bases line up with TRBD1. The CDR3 spans 13 residues. Losses at the gene ends were 5 bases for V and 7 bases for J; bases not matched to a gene: 4. CDR1 and CDR2 from the germline V gene are MDHEN and SYDVKM. This CDR3 reads CASSKTGVQPQHF. As DNA, the CDR3 is TGTGCCAGCAGTAAGACAGGGGTCCAGCCCCAGCATTTT.

J is TRBJ2-7 and V is TRBV6-2 or TRBV6-3, with D unclear. Per the germline V gene, CDR1 is MNHEY and CDR2 is SVGEGT. The CDR3 is made up of 12 amino acids. With 8 bases removed from V and 3 bases from J, the gap between germline ends came to 11 bases. The CDR3 region is CASGEGDYEQYF. Here the CDR3 DNA reads TGTGCCAGCGGAGAAGGAGACTACGAGCAGTACTTC.

This clonotype was observed many times. CDR3 amino acids: CASSYSGLGHTDTQYF. The CDR3, as DNA: TGTGCCAGCAGTTACTCGGGTCTAGGTCATACAGATACGCAGTATTTT. The V gene is TRBV6-2 or TRBV6-3, the J gene TRBJ2-3, with D unclear. This CDR3 has 16 amino acids. With 0 bases removed from V and 3 bases from J, the gap between germline ends came to 13 bases. Germline CDR1 and CDR2: MNHEY and SVGEGT.

This clonotype has only a few counts. J is TRBJ2-3 and V is TRBV12-5, with D possibly being TRBD1 (6 bases). CDR1 LGHNT and CDR2 FRNRAP come from the germline V gene. The CDR3 length is 14 residues. Trimming removed 4 bases from V and 2 bases from J, with 10 bases in between. DNA of the CDR3: TGTGCTAGTGGTTCACAGGGTATCACAGATACGCAGTATTTT. It is translated as CASGSQGITDTQYF. The variable domain in full, with the rest retrieved from reference TRBV12-5 and TRBJ2-3, is DARVTQTPRHKVTEMGQEVTMRCQPILGHNTVFWYRQTMMQGLELLAYFRNRAPLDDSGMPKDRFSAEMPDATLATLKIQPSEPRDSAVYFCASGSQGITDTQYFGPGTRLTVL.

This clonotype was observed a few times. The CDR3 loop reads CASKGAKARPSKAFF. As DNA, the CDR3 is TGTGCCAGCAAAGGGGCCAAGGCCCGCCCTAGCAAAGCTTTCTTT. This chain links TRBV6-7 with TRBJ1-1; perhaps TRBD1 as D (5 bases). TRBV6-7 is identified as an open reading frame with a role that is uncertain. The CDR3 runs to 15 residues. The germline V and J ends were trimmed by 7 bases and 9 bases, with 24 bases remaining between them.

This clonotype was observed a few times. V is TRBV5-1 and J is TRBJ2-5; no firm D call. The CDR3 loop spans 13 amino acids. Trimming shortened V by 1 base and J by 4 bases, and 8 bases separated the two germline ends. The germline V gene encodes CDR1 SGHRS and CDR2 YFSETQ. The CDR3 nucleotides read TGCGCCAGCAGCTTGTCGGTTCGAGAGACCCAGTACTTC. Protein product: CASSLSVRETQYF.

J is TRBJ2-1 and V is TRBV7-2, with D perhaps being TRBD1 or TRBD2 (6 bases each). Germline V gives CDR1 SGHTA, CDR2 FQGNSA. This CDR3 contains 14 residues. Trimming removed 6 bases at V and 2 bases at J, with 11 bases between. The CDR3 loop is CASRRGGPYNEQFF. In nucleotides, the CDR3 is TGTGCCAGCAGGAGAGGGGGGCCCTACAATGAGCAGTTCTTC.

V usage is TRBV6-5 and J usage is TRBJ1-4; 9 nucleotides agree with TRBD1. The V gene end was trimmed by 5 bases and the J gene end by 10 bases; junction bases not matched to a gene: 11. The CDR3 is made up of 15 amino acids. Germline V lookup: CDR1 MNHEY, CDR2 SVGAGI. The CDR3 sequence: CASSDRDRAVGKLFF. CDR3 DNA sequence: TGTGCCAGCAGTGACCGGGACAGGGCGGTTGGAAAACTGTTTTTT.

This clonotype has a handful of counts. The chain combines TRBV9 with TRBJ1-2, with TRBD1 matching over 9 bases. Germline V gene lookup returns CDR1 SGDLS and CDR2 YYNGEE. This CDR3 region has 14 residues. J was trimmed by 7 bases and V by 4 bases; bases with no gene match: 8. The CDR3 DNA is TGTGCCAGCAGCCTCCGCGGGACAGGGCCTGGCTACACCTTC. Translated, it gives CASSLRGTGPGYTF.

V is TRBV20-1 and J is TRBJ1-4, with unresolved D. V lost 6 bases and J lost 7, with 12 bases in between. The CDR3 length is 12 residues. Germline CDR1 DFQATT, CDR2 SNEGSKA (reference sequence). CDR3 region: CSAPARGEKLFF. The CDR3 DNA reads as TGCAGTGCGCCAGCCCGGGGTGAAAAACTGTTTTTT.

This clonotype was observed a few times. This rearrangement joins TRBV5-1 to TRBJ2-1, with a weak D call TRBD1 (6 bases). Germline CDR1 reads SGHRS; CDR2 reads YFSETQ. This CDR3 spans 14 amino acids. Trimming removed 7 bases at V and 8 bases at J, with 19 bases between. The CDR3 DNA is TGCGCCAGCGCAGAGACCAACAGGGCGGATGAGCAGTTCTTC. Its protein product is CASAETNRADEQFF. Using reference TRBV5-1 and TRBJ2-1 for the parts outside the CDR3, the full variable domain is KAGVTQTPRYLIKTRGQQVTLSCSPISGHRSVSWYQQTPGQGLQFLFEYFSETQRNKGNFPGRFSGRQFSNSRSEMNVSTLELGDSALYLCASAETNRADEQFFGPGTRLTVL.

V gene TRBV4-2 combines with J gene TRBJ2-7, with D possibly being TRBD2 (7 bases). The CDR3 sequence is 15 residues long. Germline assignment: CDR1 LGHNA and CDR2 YNFKEQ. V lost 4 bases and J 2 bases, leaving 15 bases between the germline ends. The CDR3: CASSPPLGGAYEQYF. The CDR3 nucleotides are TGTGCCAGCAGCCCGCCCCTAGGGGGGGCCTACGAGCAGTACTTC.

At least ten counts were recorded for this clonotype. The chain employs TRBV7-2 and TRBJ1-5; D not certain. Per the germline V gene, CDR1 is SGHTA and CDR2 is FQGNSA. The CDR3 covers 13 residues. The V end lost 5 bases, the J end lost 4 bases, and 9 bases lay between the germline ends. CDR3 loop: CASSLGLNQPQHF. The CDR3 DNA is TGTGCCAGCAGCCTTGGGTTGAATCAGCCCCAGCATTTT. The variable domain in full, completed from reference TRBV7-2 and TRBJ1-5, reads GAGVSQSPSNKVTEKGKDVELRCDPISGHTALYWYRQSLGQGLEFLIYFQGNSAPDKSGLPSDRFSAERTGGSVSTLTIQRTQQEDSAVYLCASSLGLNQPQHFGDGTRLSIL.

This clonotype has only a few counts. The gene calls are TRBV7-9 and TRBJ1-1; 9 bases are shared with TRBD1. The length of the CDR3 is 15 residues. Germline V lookup: CDR1 SEHNR, CDR2 FQNEAQ (reference sequence). J gave up 2 bases and V 1 base, and 2 bases lay outside the gene matches. As DNA, the CDR3 is TGTGCCAGCAGCTTAGGGACAGGGGCCAACACTGAAGCTTTCTTT. Amino acids: CASSLGTGANTEAFF.

In this sample, this clonotype turned up a few times. The chain links TRBV9 to TRBJ1-5; 11 nucleotides align to TRBD1. Germline V gene data show CDR1 as SGDLS and CDR2 as YYNGEE. The trim removed 4 bases at V and 1 base at J, leaving 1 base unmatched. This CDR3 contains 15 residues. DNA for the CDR3: TGTGCCAGCAGCTGGGACAGGGGGAGCAATCAGCCCCAGCATTTT. It codes for CASSWDRGSNQPQHF.

A few counts support this clonotype. The CDR3 DNA follows: TGTGCCAGCAGCCCAGGGGGGGCCGCAGATACGCAGTATTTT. It codes for CASSPGGAADTQYF. V is TRBV6-2 or TRBV6-3 and J is TRBJ2-3; D tentatively reads TRBD1 or TRBD2 (7 bases each). The CDR3 is 14 amino acids. Trimming pared 6 bases from V and 4 bases from J, leaving 14 bases between. The V gene's germline CDR1 is MNHEY and CDR2 SVGEGT.

The chain recombines TRBV12-3 or TRBV12-4 with TRBJ2-5; the D is unclear. V was shortened by 3 bases and J by 2 bases, with 7 bases between the two germline ends. The CDR3 spans 13 residues. CDR3 in amino acids: CASSFQLQETQYF. For the CDR3, the DNA is TGTGCCAGCAGTTTTCAGCTACAAGAGACCCAGTACTTC.

The rearrangement uses TRBV5-1 and TRBJ2-7; 7 positions match TRBD2. Germline CDR1 reads SGHRS; CDR2 reads YFSETQ. CDR3 length: 15 amino acids. With V trimmed by 6 bases and J by 7 bases, 16 bases remained unmatched. For the CDR3, the DNA is TGCGCCAGCATGAACCTAGCGAGCGGGGCGGAGGAGCAGTACTTC. Translating it yields CASMNLASGAEEQYF.

This clonotype has at least ten counts. The J gene is TRBJ2-7, the V gene TRBV7-9, with 7 nucleotides matching TRBD2. V gave up 4 bases and J gave up 0 bases; unmatched junction bases: 3. The CDR3 extends over 14 amino acids. CDR1 and CDR2 from the germline V gene are SEHNR and FQNEAQ (reference sequence). The CDR3 protein is CASSWGGSSYEQYV. DNA for the CDR3: TGTGCCAGCAGCTGGGGAGGGAGCTCCTACGAGCAGTACGTC.

The chain employs TRBV7-2 and TRBJ2-7; D call uncertain. With 3 bases removed from V and 2 bases from J, the gap between germline ends came to 8 bases. This CDR3 contains 13 residues. Germline V gene data show CDR1 as SGHTA and CDR2 as FQGNSA. This CDR3 is CASSFPGTYEQYF. The CDR3 nucleotides read TGTGCCAGCAGCTTCCCCGGTACCTACGAGCAGTACTTC. The whole variable domain, remainder taken from reference TRBV7-2 and TRBJ2-7, is GAGVSQSPSNKVTEKGKDVELRCDPISGHTALYWYRQSLGQGLEFLIYFQGNSAPDKSGLPSDRFSAERTGGSVSTLTIQRTQQEDSAVYLCASSFPGTYEQYFGPGTRLTVT.

The chain is built from TRBV7-9 and TRBJ1-2; 9 bases map to TRBD1. The CDR3 loop spans 16 amino acids. Germline trimming cut 5 bases from V and 2 bases from J; bases unmatched to any gene: 9. In germline, CDR1 is SEHNR, CDR2 FQNEAQ (reference sequence). The CDR3 coding sequence is TGTGCCAGCAGCCCGGGACAGGGCAATCGGAACTATGGCTACACCTTC. Its protein product is CASSPGQGNRNYGYTF.

This clonotype was seen more than once but under ten times. The V gene is TRBV6-6, the J gene TRBJ2-6, with a tentative D call TRBD1 (5 bases). The CDR3 extends over 15 amino acids. With 7 bases removed from V and 0 bases from J, the gap between germline ends came to 10 bases. Germline V gene sequence: CDR1 MNHNY, CDR2 SVGAGI (reference sequence). CDR3 sequence (DNA): TGTGCCAGCACGCAGGGCCTCTCTGGGGCCAACGTCCTGACTTTC. Translated: CASTQGLSGANVLTF.

A remark on this clonotype: The junction shows a germline mismatch at one end, possibly a read error. The chain uses TRBV10-3 and TRBJ1-1, with a tentative D call TRBD1 (6 bases). The CDR3 length is 15 residues. Germline lookup yields CDR1 ENHRY and CDR2 SYGVKD. The CDR3 sequence: CTIRNTLTGRTEAFF. The CDR3 bases are TGTACCATCAGAAACACCTTAACAGGGCGGACTGAAGCTTTCTTT.

A few counts support this clonotype. V and J are TRBV30 and TRBJ1-1; possible D gene TRBD1, 6 bases. This CDR3 region has 12 residues. Trimming took off 8 bases at V and 1 base at J, with 11 bases between the two ends. Per germline, CDR1 GTSNPN and CDR2 SVGIG (reference sequence). CDR3 loop: CAQGGGNTEAFF. The CDR3 DNA reads TGTGCCCAAGGGGGAGGGAACACTGAAGCTTTCTTT.

The chain couples TRBV6-2 or TRBV6-3 to TRBJ2-7; 10 positions agree with TRBD2. Germline V gene sequence: CDR1 MNHEY, CDR2 SVGEGT. V was pared by 1 base and J by 2 bases, with 2 bases of the junction left unmatched. This CDR3 spans 15 amino acids. The chain's CDR3 is CASSYWTSGTYEQYF. Here the CDR3 DNA reads TGTGCCAGCAGTTACTGGACTAGCGGAACCTACGAGCAGTACTTC.

This clonotype was counted a few times. The chain links TRBV2 to TRBJ1-1; D is unresolved. The CDR3 is made up of 10 amino acids. Germline CDR1 reads SNHLY; CDR2 reads FYNNEI. V lost 5 bases and J 10 bases, leaving 8 bases between the germline ends. This chain's CDR3 is CASSINGAFF. The CDR3 DNA follows: TGTGCCAGCAGTATAAACGGAGCTTTCTTT.